These 4 T cell receptor beta chains share one sample of origin, sequenced in a study of cytomegalovirus exposure and HLA in healthy donors. Vbeta (60) and Jbeta (13) primers were used in the PCR. Produced via immunoSEQ multiplex PCR; TCRdb's table is partial and in-frame only. The table has roughly 100,000 clones, nearly 15% seen once; the top ten hold 0.83%. The source material was PBMCs. The receptors come from a female donor in good health and CMV-seronegative.

This clone has only a few counts. The chain recombines TRBV5-6 with TRBJ1-1, with no clear D. This CDR3 comprises 16 residues. V lost 7 bases, J lost 0 bases, and 19 bases lay in between. The germline V gene has CDR1 SGHDT and CDR2 YYEEEE. The CDR3 nucleotides are TGTGCCAGCGGAAGTTCTGGACTAGGTTTGAACACTGAAGCTTTCTTT. It encodes CASGSSGLGLNTEAFF.

This clone was seen only a few times. V usage is TRBV6-5 and J usage is TRBJ1-2; 10 positions match TRBD1. The CDR3 consists of 15 residues. The germline CDR1 and CDR2 sequences are MNHEY and SVGAGI. V shed 6 bases, J shed 4 bases, and the junction held 8 bases outside the gene matches. The CDR3 DNA is TGTGCCAGCAGGGAGGGGACAGGGGAGGTCTATGGCTACACCTTC. Protein product: CASREGTGEVYGYTF.

This clone has a handful of counts. This chain connects TRBV5-1 to TRBJ2-1, with a possible D match to TRBD2 (5 bases). Per the germline V gene, CDR1 is SGHRS and CDR2 is YFSETQ. V was cut by 1 base and J by 0 bases, with 8 bases left in between. This CDR3 is built from 15 residues. This CDR3 is CASSLRGDSYNEQFF. In DNA, the CDR3 is TGCGCCAGCAGCTTGCGGGGAGACTCCTACAATGAGCAGTTCTTC.

This clone was seen a handful of times. The CDR3 region is CASSLGAGINYGYTF. CDR3 sequence (DNA): TGTGCCAGCAGTTTAGGTGCAGGGATCAACTATGGCTACACCTTC. The rearrangement links TRBV27 to TRBJ1-2; weak D call: TRBD1 (5 bases). Trimming stripped 2 bases from V and 2 bases from J, with 12 bases between. CDR1 and CDR2 (germline): MNHEY, SMNVEV (reference sequence). The length of the CDR3 is 15 residues.